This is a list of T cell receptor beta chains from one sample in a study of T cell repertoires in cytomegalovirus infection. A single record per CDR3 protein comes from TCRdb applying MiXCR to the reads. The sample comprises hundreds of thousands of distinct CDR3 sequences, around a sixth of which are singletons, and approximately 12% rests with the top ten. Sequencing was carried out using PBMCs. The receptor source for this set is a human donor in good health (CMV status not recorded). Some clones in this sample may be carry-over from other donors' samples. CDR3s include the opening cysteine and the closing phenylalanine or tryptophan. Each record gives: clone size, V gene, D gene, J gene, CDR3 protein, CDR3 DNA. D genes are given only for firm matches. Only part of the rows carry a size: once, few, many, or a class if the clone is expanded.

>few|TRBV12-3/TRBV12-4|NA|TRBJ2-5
CASSLGLSQETQYF
TGTGCCAGCAGTCTCGGACTAAGCCAAGAGACCCAGTACTTC
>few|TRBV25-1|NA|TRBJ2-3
CVRTGSSTDTQYF
TGTGTCCGTACGGGGTCTAGCACAGATACGCAGTATTTT
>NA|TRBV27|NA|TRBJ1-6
CASKRGVYNSPLHF
TGTGCCAGCAAAAGGGGAGTCTATAATTCACCCCTCCACTTT
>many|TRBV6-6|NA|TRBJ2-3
CASSPPQSTQYF
TGTGCCAGCAGTCCCCCACAGAGTACGCAGTATTTT
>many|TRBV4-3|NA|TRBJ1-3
CASSQLLDSNSGNTIYF
TGCGCCAGCAGCCAACTCCTAGACAGTAACTCTGGAAACACCATATATTTT
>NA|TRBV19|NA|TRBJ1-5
CASSIRGPSNQPQHF
TGTGCCAGTAGTATTAGGGGACCTAGCAATCAGCCCCAGCATTTT
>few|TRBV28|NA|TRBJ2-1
CASSLWGFPNNEQFF
TGTGCCAGCAGTTTGTGGGGATTCCCAAACAATGAGCAGTTCTTC
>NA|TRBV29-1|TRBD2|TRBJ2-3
CSAHRLAGRTDTQYF
TGCAGCGCCCACAGACTAGCGGGGCGCACAGATACGCAGTATTTT
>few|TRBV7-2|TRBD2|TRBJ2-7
CASSPGLAVYEQYF
TGTGCCAGCAGCCCGGGACTAGCGGTCTACGAGCAGTACTTC
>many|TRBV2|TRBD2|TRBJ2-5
CASRAGLAEETQYF
TGTGCCAGCAGAGCGGGACTAGCTGAAGAGACCCAGTACTTC
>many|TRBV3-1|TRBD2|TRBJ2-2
CASSQERIAGEPGELFF
TGTGCCAGCAGCCAAGAAAGAATAGCGGGGGAACCCGGGGAGCTGTTTTTT
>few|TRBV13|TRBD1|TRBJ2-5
CASSQGQGIQETQYF
TGTGCCAGCAGCCAGGGACAGGGGATCCAAGAGACCCAGTACTTC
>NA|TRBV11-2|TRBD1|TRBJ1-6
CASNSRLGTGDSPLHF
TGTGCCAGCAACTCTCGCCTCGGGACAGGAGATTCACCCCTCCACTTT
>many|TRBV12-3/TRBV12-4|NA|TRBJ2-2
CASSEQGFATGELFF
TGTGCCAGCAGTGAACAGGGTTTCGCGACCGGGGAGCTGTTTTTT
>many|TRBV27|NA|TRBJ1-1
CASSLSHGQNTEAFF
TGTGCCAGCAGTTTATCCCACGGACAGAACACTGAAGCTTTCTTT
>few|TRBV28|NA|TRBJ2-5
CASSFPLGRPQETQYF
TGTGCCAGCAGTTTTCCCTTGGGTAGGCCCCAAGAGACCCAGTACTTC
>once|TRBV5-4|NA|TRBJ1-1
CASSLPGASDTEAFF
TGTGCCAGCAGCCTGCCCGGGGCCTCGGACACTGAAGCTTTCTTT
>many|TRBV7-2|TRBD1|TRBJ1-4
CASSLAGQQEKLFF
TGTGCCAGCAGCTTAGCGGGACAGCAAGAAAAACTGTTTTTT
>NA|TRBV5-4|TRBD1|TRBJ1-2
CASTYESGTANYGYTF
TGTGCCAGCACCTACGAATCCGGGACAGCTAACTATGGCTACACCTTC
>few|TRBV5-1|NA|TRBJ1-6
CASSLWSGGLNSPLHF
TGCGCCAGCAGCTTGTGGAGCGGAGGCCTGAATTCACCCCTCCACTTT
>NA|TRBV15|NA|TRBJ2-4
CATAVEQEAVKNIQYF
TGTGCCACCGCGGTTGAACAGGAGGCAGTCAAAAACATTCAGTACTTC
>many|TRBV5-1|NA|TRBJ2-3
CASSSGGRPFTDTQYF
TGCGCCAGCAGCTCGGGGGGCCGTCCCTTCACAGATACGCAGTATTTT
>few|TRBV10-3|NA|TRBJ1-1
CATSGENTEAFF
TGTGCCACCTCGGGAGAGAACACTGAAGCTTTCTTT
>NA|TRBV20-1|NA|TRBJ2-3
CSAVLDSGDTQYF
TGCAGTGCTGTACTAGACTCGGGAGATACGCAGTATTTT
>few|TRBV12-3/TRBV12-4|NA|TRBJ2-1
CASIMTVYNEQFF
TGTGCCAGCATTATGACAGTCTACAATGAGCAGTTCTTC
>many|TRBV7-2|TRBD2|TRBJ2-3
CASSLGGGASTDTQYF
TGTGCCAGCAGCCTAGGCGGGGGGGCTAGCACAGATACGCAGTATTTT
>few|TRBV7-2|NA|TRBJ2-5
CASSLVAVWNQETQYF
TGTGCCAGCAGCTTAGTGGCAGTGTGGAACCAAGAGACCCAGTACTTC
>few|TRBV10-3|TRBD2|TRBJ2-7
CAIMGSGGIEQYF
TGTGCCATCATGGGTAGCGGGGGGATCGAGCAGTACTTC
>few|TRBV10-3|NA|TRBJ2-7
CAISEGVEQYF
TGTGCCATCAGTGAGGGGGTCGAGCAGTACTTC